This entry is about one TCR beta chain. At one boundary the junction diverges from the germline segment, which might be a read error. Distinct nucleotide sequences in the sample also encode this CDR3. This entry is derived from a study of blood T cell repertoires in COVID-19. Study details: From the United States, Italy and Spain came samples of acute and convalescent COVID-19.

Either two negative PCRs, clearance, or symptom resolution qualified Cohort 3 donors as recovered. CDR1 is MDHEN and CDR2 is SYDVKM in the germline V gene. This CDR3 contains 12 residues. Libraries were prepared by immunoSEQ multiplex PCR; TCRdb keeps only in-frame clonotypes and omits some of them. The sample contains about 180,000 clones, more than 65% of which appear only once. V is TRBV28 and J is TRBJ1-3, with D uncertain. The receptor was derived from a man aged 60-69 years who had recovered from COVID-19. Source material: PBMCs or T cells enriched from blood (not recorded which). The DNA for the CDR3 is TGTGCCAGCTGGACTGTTGGAAACACTATATATTTT. This translates into CASWTVGNTIYF.